The source of this T cell receptor (beta chain) is a study of blood T cell repertoires in COVID-19. V was clipped by 0 bases and J by 4 bases; unmatched bases: 3. The CDR3 extends over 16 amino acids. CDR1 is KGHDR, CDR2 SFDVKD, per germline. Sequencing used immunoSEQ multiplex PCR; TCRdb keeps in-frame clones, though not all of them. The sample yields hundreds of thousands of clones, around nine tenths seen once. The J gene is TRBJ2-5, the V gene TRBV24-1, with 11 positions matching TRBD1. Sequenced material: peripheral blood. The source of this sequence is a woman in her 30s with COVID-19, enrolled during active disease. The chain's CDR3 is CATSDLGQGARETQYF. The DNA for the CDR3 is TGTGCCACCAGTGATTTGGGACAGGGGGCGCGAGAGACCCAGTACTTC.